The TCR beta chain under discussion was sequenced for a study of blood T cell repertoires in COVID-19 (dated by TCRdb to 2020 to 2022). Describing the broader study: Collaborator samples came from the United States, Italy and Spain and covered acute and convalescent phases of COVID-19. The material from the prospective study consisted of cDNA or gDNA derived from T cells, B-cell-depleted T cells, or PBMCs. Subjects who had been exposed to COVID-19, were actively infected with it, or had recovered from it provided the deeply sampled blood TCRbeta repertoires that made up the dataset. The repertoires were made available in a free public database intended to serve as a resource for research on the immune response to SARS-CoV-2. Samples were obtained from the ongoing ImmuneRACE study (first 160 participants) and from roughly 1,300 subjects provided by 6 global collaborators. Sample metadata almost always included a de-identified subject ID, COVID-19 status, age in years and sex. HLA class I and class II types, where available, came from metadata supplied by the sample provider rather than from assay-based typing.

Participants in the prospective study were aged roughly 18 to 100 years, lived in 20 to 25 United States geographic areas, and enrolled through a virtual design. Cohort assignment in the prospective study relied on participant-reported clinical history from a screening survey and a study questionnaire. In the prospective study, mobile phlebotomists collected whole blood, serum and a nasopharyngeal or oropharyngeal swab from each participant. Additional blood draws and questionnaires over an approximately 2-month period could optionally be provided by prospective study participants. Prospective study blood samples were shipped either frozen or at room temperature before DNA extraction. In regard to this clone: Its cognate antigen has yet to be identified. No clone much larger than this one lies a single base away; base qualities are absent.

From the germline V gene (reference sequence), CDR1 is WNHNN and CDR2 is SYGVQD. V is shortened by 3 bases, J by 4 bases, and the region joining them spans 10 bases. Inclusive of the bounding cysteine and phenylalanine, the CDR3 is 14 residues long. Of the read, only the CDR3 DNA is kept; its 42 bases are in frame from base 1. The immunoSEQ Assay, a bias-controlled multiplex PCR, was used to amplify TCRbeta CDR3 regions from genomic DNA. Per the original workflow: The number of nucleated cells in each sample was estimated from the amplification of reference gene primers within the assay. To quantify the absolute abundance of each unique TCRbeta CDR3 rearrangement, sequence reads were collapsed and filtered. Productive Simpson clonality was computed per sample as the square root of Simpson's diversity index over productive rearrangements. The table comes from immuneACCESS by way of TCRdb, which keeps in-frame sequences with V and J called. Part of the clones is missing from these tables; in studies checked, under half for an unresolved V gene and the rest for unknown reasons. Clone size and V and J calls were adopted from that table, with D and trimming inferred from the DNA. The sample includes a few hundred thousand clones, with 84% observed a single time. The ten largest make up approximately 4.5% of the sample.

The investigation overall reported the following: The quantity of clinical and demographic metadata differed by source and by participant and was supplied without curation.

The sample was PBMCs or T cells enriched from blood (not recorded which). Recombination linked TRBV10-1 to TRBJ1-5, with an unclear D gene assignment. This sequence originates from a man aged 25 to 40 with acute COVID-19. This receptor has the CDR3 CASSDSRGNQPQHF. The DNA sequence is as follows: TGCGCCAGCAGTGATTCCAGAGGGAATCAGCCCCAGCATTTT.